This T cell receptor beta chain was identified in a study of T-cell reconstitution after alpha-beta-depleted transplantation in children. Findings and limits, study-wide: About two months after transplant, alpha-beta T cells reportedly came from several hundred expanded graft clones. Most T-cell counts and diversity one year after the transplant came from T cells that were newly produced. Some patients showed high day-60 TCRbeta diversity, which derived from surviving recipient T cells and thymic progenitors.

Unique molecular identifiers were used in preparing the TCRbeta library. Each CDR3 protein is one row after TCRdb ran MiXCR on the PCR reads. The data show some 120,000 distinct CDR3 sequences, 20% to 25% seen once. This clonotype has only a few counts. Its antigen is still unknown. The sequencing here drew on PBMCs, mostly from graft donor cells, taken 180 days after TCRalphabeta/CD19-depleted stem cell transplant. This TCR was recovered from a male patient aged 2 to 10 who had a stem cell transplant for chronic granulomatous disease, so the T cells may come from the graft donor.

The CDR3 nucleotides are TGTGCCAGCAGCTTAAGCGGGAACTCCTACAATGAGCAGTTCTTC. Protein sequence: CASSLSGNSYNEQFF. The V gene is TRBV7-3, the J gene TRBJ2-1; D is perhaps TRBD2 (6 bases). CDR3 length equals 15 residues. Trimming removed 1 base from V and 0 bases from J, with 7 bases in between. Germline CDR1 and CDR2: SGHTA and FQGTGA.